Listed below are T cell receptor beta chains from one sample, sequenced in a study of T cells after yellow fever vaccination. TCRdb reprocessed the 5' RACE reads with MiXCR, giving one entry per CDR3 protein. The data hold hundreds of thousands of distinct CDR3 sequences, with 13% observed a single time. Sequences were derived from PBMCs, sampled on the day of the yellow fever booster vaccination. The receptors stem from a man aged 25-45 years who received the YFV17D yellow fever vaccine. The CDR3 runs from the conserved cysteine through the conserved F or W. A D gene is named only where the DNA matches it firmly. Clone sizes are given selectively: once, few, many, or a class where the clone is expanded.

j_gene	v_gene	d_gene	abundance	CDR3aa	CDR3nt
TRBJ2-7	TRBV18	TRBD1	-	CASSPGQVLEQYF	TGTGCCAGCTCGCCGGGACAGGTCTTAGAGCAGTACTTC
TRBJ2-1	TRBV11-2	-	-	CASSLRPHRLGSYNEQFF	TGTGCCAGCAGCTTGAGGCCCCACCGCCTCGGCTCCTACAATGAGCAGTTCTTC
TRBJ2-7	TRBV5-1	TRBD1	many	CASSLKPGQPYEQYF	TGCGCCAGCAGCCTCAAACCGGGACAGCCCTACGAGCAGTACTTC
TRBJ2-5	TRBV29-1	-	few	CSVASDMGSGETQYF	TGCAGCGTCGCATCCGACATGGGGTCCGGGGAGACCCAGTACTTC
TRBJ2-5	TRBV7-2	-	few	CASSGTVSETQYF	TGTGCCAGCAGCGGAACAGTTTCGGAGACCCAGTACTTC
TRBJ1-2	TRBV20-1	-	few	CSARDWDRYTF	TGCAGTGCTAGAGATTGGGACCGCTACACCTTC
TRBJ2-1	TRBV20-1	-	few	CSARKGLPNNEQFF	TGCAGTGCTAGGAAGGGACTTCCTAACAATGAGCAGTTCTTC
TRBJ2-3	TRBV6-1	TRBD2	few	CASSRAGGGDTQYF	TGTGCCAGCAGTAGAGCGGGAGGGGGGGATACGCAGTATTTT
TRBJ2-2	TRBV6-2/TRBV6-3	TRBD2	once	CASSYSIRQPTSVSPGELFF	TGTGCCAGCAGTTACTCGATCCGCCAGCCGACTAGCGTGAGCCCCGGGGAGCTGTTTTTT
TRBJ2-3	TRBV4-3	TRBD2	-	CASSQDSAGVPREDTQYF	TGCGCCAGCAGCCAAGATAGCGCGGGAGTGCCCAGAGAAGATACGCAGTATTTT
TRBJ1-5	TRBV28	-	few	CASITLGEGRQPQHF	TGTGCCAGCATCACTTTGGGGGAAGGGCGTCAGCCCCAGCATTTT
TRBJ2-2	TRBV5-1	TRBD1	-	CASSTRTGRNTGELFF	TGCGCCAGCAGCACAAGGACAGGGCGGAACACCGGGGAGCTGTTTTTT
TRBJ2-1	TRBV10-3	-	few	CAISAPERRHEQFF	TGTGCCATCAGTGCCCCGGAGAGGAGACATGAGCAGTTCTTC
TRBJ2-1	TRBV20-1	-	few	CSARDERIYNEQFF	TGCAGTGCTAGAGACGAGCGGATCTACAATGAGCAGTTCTTC
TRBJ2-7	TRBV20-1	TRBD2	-	CSARDQSSGVLEQYF	TGCAGTGCTAGAGATCAATCTAGCGGAGTTTTGGAGCAGTACTTC
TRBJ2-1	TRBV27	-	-	CASRTTLGGFNEQFF	TGTGCCAGCAGAACCACGTTAGGGGGGTTCAATGAGCAGTTCTTC
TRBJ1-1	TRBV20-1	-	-	CATRAGDTEAFF	TGCGCCACACGGGCAGGGGACACTGAAGCTTTCTTT
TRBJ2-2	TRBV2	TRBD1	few	CASYGTAGELFF	TGTGCCAGCTACGGGACAGCCGGGGAGCTGTTTTTT
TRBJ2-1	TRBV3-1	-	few	CASSQDMGLLSVEQFF	TGTGCCAGCAGCCAAGATATGGGGCTCCTCTCCGTGGAGCAGTTCTTC
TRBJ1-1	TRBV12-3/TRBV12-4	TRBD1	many	CASRPRGMNTEAFF	TGTGCCAGCAGACCCAGGGGGATGAACACTGAAGCTTTCTTT
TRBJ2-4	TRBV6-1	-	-	CASSPDGIAKNIQYF	TGTGCCAGCAGTCCCGACGGAATAGCCAAAAACATTCAGTACTTC
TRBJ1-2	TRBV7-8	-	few	CASSLAPRDSINYGYTF	TGTGCCAGCAGCTTAGCTCCCCGGGACTCCATTAACTATGGCTACACCTTC
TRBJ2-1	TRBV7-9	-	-	CASSIRSLGYNEQFF	TGTGCCAGCAGCATTAGGAGTTTGGGCTACAATGAGCAGTTCTTC
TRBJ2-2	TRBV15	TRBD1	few	CATSTRQYGTGNTGELFF	TGTGCCACCAGCACCCGACAATATGGGACAGGGAACACCGGGGAGCTGTTTTTT
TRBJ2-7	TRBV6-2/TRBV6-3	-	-	CASIRQTGAYEQYF	TGTGCCAGCATCAGACAGACCGGGGCCTACGAGCAGTACTTC
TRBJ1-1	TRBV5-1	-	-	CASSLETSGTEAFF	TGCGCCAGCAGCTTGGAAACCTCAGGGACTGAAGCTTTCTTT
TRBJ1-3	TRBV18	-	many	CASSQQGQTGNTIYF	TGTGCCAGCTCACAACAGGGTCAAACTGGAAACACCATATATTTT
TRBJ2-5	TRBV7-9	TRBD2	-	CASSWSSGQETQYF	TGTGCCAGCAGCTGGTCTAGCGGCCAAGAGACCCAGTACTTC
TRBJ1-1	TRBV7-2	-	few	CASTPGLGNTEAFF	TGTGCCAGCACCCCGGGGCTAGGGAACACTGAAGCTTTCTTT
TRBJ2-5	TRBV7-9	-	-	CAIRIGETQYF	TGTGCCATCAGGATTGGGGAGACCCAGTACTTC
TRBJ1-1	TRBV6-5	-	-	CASGVVNTEAFF	TGTGCCAGCGGTGTAGTGAACACTGAAGCTTTCTTT
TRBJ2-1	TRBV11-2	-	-	CASSLSRVPSSYNEQFF	TGTGCCAGCAGCTTAAGCAGGGTTCCCAGCTCCTACAATGAGCAGTTCTTC
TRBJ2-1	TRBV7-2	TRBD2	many	CASSLGTSFFLF	TGTGCCAGCAGCTTAGGGACTAGCTTTTTCCTCTTC
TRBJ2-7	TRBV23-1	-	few	CASSQSSGLRACEQYF	TGCGCCAGCAGTCAATCATCGGGACTCCGGGCCTGCGAGCAGTACTTC
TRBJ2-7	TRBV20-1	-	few	CSPTRYSYEQYF	TGCAGTCCTACTAGATATTCCTACGAGCAGTACTTC
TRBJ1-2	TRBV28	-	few	CAILGLANYGYTF	TGTGCCATCCTCGGGTTGGCTAACTATGGCTACACCTTC
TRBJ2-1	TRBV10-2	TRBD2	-	CASSITSGTNNEQFF	TGCGCCAGCAGCATTACTAGCGGGACGAACAATGAGCAGTTCTTC
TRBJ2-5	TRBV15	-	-	CATSRDLRDINRETQYF	TGTGCCACCAGCAGAGATCTTCGGGACATCAATCGGGAGACCCAGTACTTC
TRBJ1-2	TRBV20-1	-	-	CSASGVAFNYGYTF	TGCAGTGCCTCCGGGGTAGCCTTTAACTATGGCTACACCTTC
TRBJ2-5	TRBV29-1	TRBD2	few	CSVGGTSVETQYF	TGCAGCGTTGGCGGGACTAGCGTCGAGACCCAGTACTTC
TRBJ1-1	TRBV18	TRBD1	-	CASSRDREHTEAFF	TGTGCCAGCTCACGAGACAGGGAGCACACTGAAGCTTTCTTT
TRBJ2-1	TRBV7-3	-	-	CASSERSGSYNEQFF	TGTGCCAGCAGCGAGAGAAGCGGCTCCTACAATGAGCAGTTCTTC
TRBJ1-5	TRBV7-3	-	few	CASSLAVGQPQHF	TGTGCCAGCAGCTTAGCTGTAGGTCAGCCCCAGCATTTT
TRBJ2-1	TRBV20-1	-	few	CSASAAGMNEQFF	TGCAGTGCTTCCGCGGCCGGTATGAATGAGCAGTTCTTC
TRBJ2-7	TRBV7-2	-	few	CASSLSQGLSYEQYF	TGTGCCAGCAGCTTGTCACAGGGACTCTCCTACGAGCAGTACTTC
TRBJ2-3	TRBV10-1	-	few	CASSAEISTDTQYF	TGCGCCAGCAGTGCGGAGATTAGCACAGATACGCAGTATTTT
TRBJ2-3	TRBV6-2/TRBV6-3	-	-	CASSYLRGGTSTDTQYF	TGTGCCAGCAGTTACTTACGTGGCGGAACTAGCACAGATACGCAGTATTTT
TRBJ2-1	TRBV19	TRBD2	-	CASSPSGHYNEQFF	TGTGCCAGTAGTCCTAGCGGACACTACAATGAGCAGTTCTTC
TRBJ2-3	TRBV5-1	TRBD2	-	CASSSGTNRAADTRYF	TGCGCCAGCAGCTCCGGGACTAATAGGGCAGCAGATACGCGGTATTTT
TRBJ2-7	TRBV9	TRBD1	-	CASSGLDRGTPYEQYF	TGTGCCAGCAGCGGCCTTGACAGGGGGACTCCCTACGAGCAGTACTTC
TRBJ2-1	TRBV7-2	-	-	CASSLEQKNEQFF	TGTGCCAGCAGCTTGGAACAGAAAAATGAGCAGTTCTTC
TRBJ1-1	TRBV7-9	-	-	CASTLPGATEAFF	TGTGCCAGCACCCTGCCCGGGGCGACTGAAGCTTTCTTT
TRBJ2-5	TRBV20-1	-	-	CSARLGTGKETQYF	TGCAGTGCTAGACTTGGGACTGGGAAAGAGACCCAGTACTTC
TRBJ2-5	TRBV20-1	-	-	CSARPPEPDETQYF	TGCAGTGCTAGACCCCCAGAACCCGATGAGACCCAGTACTTC
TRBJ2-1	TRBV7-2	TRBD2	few	CASSSRDYLSGEQFF	TGTGCCAGCAGCTCCCGGGACTATCTGTCTGGAGAGCAGTTCTTC
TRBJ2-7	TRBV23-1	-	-	CASSQCRLRDEQYF	TGCGCCAGCAGTCAATGTCGACTAAGGGACGAGCAGTACTTC
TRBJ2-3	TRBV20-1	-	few	CSAPLGQKGGVDNTQYF	TGCAGTGCCCCACTAGGCCAAAAAGGAGGGGTTGATAATACGCAGTATTTT